These T cell receptor beta chains were read from a single sample in a study of Ad26.COV2.S vaccination and SARS-CoV-2 variants. Data came from immunoSEQ multiplex PCR; TCRdb stores just in-frame clones and leaves some out. The sample yields 300,000 to 400,000 clones, approximately 86% seen once. Material: peripheral blood, obtained in a trial of Ad26.COV2.S vaccine versus placebo. These receptors were taken from a person between 18 and 65 years old who received the Ad26.COV2.S COVID-19 vaccine or a placebo. Both conserved end residues are part of each CDR3. A D gene is named only where the DNA matches it firmly. Only some rows state a clone size, as once, few, many or a class for expanded clones.

CASSLGKIWGDSPLHF TGTGCCAGCAGCTTAGGAAAAATTTGGGGCGATTCACCCCTCCACTTT TRBJ1-6 TRBV13 - -
CASSQSNWVNNEQFF TGCGCCAGCAGTCAATCGAATTGGGTGAACAATGAGCAGTTCTTC TRBJ2-1 TRBV23-1 - -
CASSFRPGANEQYF TGTGCCAGCAGCTTCCGGCCGGGGGCCAACGAGCAGTACTTC TRBJ2-7 TRBV7-2 - once
CASIPPGQHSQETQYF TGTGCCAGCATCCCGCCGGGACAGCATAGCCAAGAGACCCAGTACTTC TRBJ2-5 TRBV2 TRBD1 -
CASREGDSGIYEQYF TGTGCCAGTAGAGAGGGGGACAGTGGGATCTACGAGCAGTACTTC TRBJ2-7 TRBV19 TRBD1 -
CASSVSVNYGYTF TGTGCCAGCAGCGTATCAGTAAACTATGGCTACACCTTC TRBJ1-2 TRBV9 - -
CASSSQGAYEQYF TGTGCCAGCAGCTCTCAGGGGGCCTACGAGCAGTACTTC TRBJ2-7 TRBV7-9 TRBD1 -
CASSQGQGAAYNEQFF TGTGCCAGCAGCCAGGGACAGGGGGCCGCCTACAATGAGCAGTTCTTC TRBJ2-1 TRBV6-6 TRBD1 -
CATSDPHSSYEQYF TGTGCCACCAGTGATCCCCACAGCTCCTACGAGCAGTACTTC TRBJ2-7 TRBV24-1 - -
CAISEYEQGGTEAFF TGTGCCATCAGTGAGTACGAACAGGGTGGCACTGAAGCTTTCTTT TRBJ1-1 TRBV10-3 - once
CASSLGDRGNQPQHF TGTGCCAGCAGCTTAGGGGACAGGGGAAATCAGCCCCAGCATTTT TRBJ1-5 TRBV7-2 TRBD1 -
CAISELTSGNNEQYF TGTGCCATCAGTGAGTTGACTAGCGGGAACAACGAGCAGTACTTC TRBJ2-7 TRBV10-3 TRBD2 -
CASSLAGQLVSTDTQYF TGTGCCAGCAGCTTAGCGGGACAGTTGGTTTCCACAGATACGCAGTATTTT TRBJ2-3 TRBV7-7 TRBD1 -
CASSPSGPQRSYNEQFF TGTGCCAGCTCCCCCTCCGGCCCCCAAAGATCCTACAATGAGCAGTTCTTC TRBJ2-1 TRBV7-8 - -
CASSFPGGHQPQHF TGTGCCAGCAGCTTTCCAGGGGGCCATCAGCCCCAGCATTTT TRBJ1-5 TRBV7-9 TRBD1 -
CASSLSTGTINSPLHF TGTGCCAGCAGTTTATCGACAGGGACAATTAATTCACCCCTCCACTTT TRBJ1-6 TRBV27 TRBD1 -
CASSPRGGGGTNLEAFF TGTGCCAGCTCACCGAGAGGGGGCGGGGGTACTAACCTCGAAGCTTTCTTT TRBJ1-1 TRBV18 TRBD1 -
CASSRLPDYGYTF TGCGCCAGCAGCCGTTTGCCTGACTATGGCTACACCTTC TRBJ1-2 TRBV4-1 - -
CASSSHGTGREAFF TGTGCCAGCAGCTCCCATGGAACTGGAAGGGAAGCTTTCTTT TRBJ1-1 TRBV27 - -
CASSGPGGPETGELFF TGTGCCAGCAGCGGCCCGGGGGGGCCGGAGACCGGGGAGCTGTTTTTT TRBJ2-2 TRBV7-9 TRBD2 -
CASSGGPFYNEQFF TGCGCCAGCAGCGGCGGTCCGTTCTACAATGAGCAGTTCTTC TRBJ2-1 TRBV5-1 - once
CASSYIREKTEAFF TGTGCCAGCAGTTACATCAGGGAGAAGACTGAAGCTTTCTTT TRBJ1-1 TRBV6-5 - -
CASNRGGTGVATNEKLFF TGTGCCAGCAACCGAGGGGGGACAGGGGTGGCAACTAATGAAAAACTGTTTTTT TRBJ1-4 TRBV2 TRBD1 -
CASSCGTGSNFTGELFF TGTGCCAGCAGCTGCGGGACAGGGTCAAATTTCACCGGGGAGCTGTTTTTT TRBJ2-2 TRBV21-1 - -
CASSSRNIGQETQYF TGTGCCAGCAGCTCAAGAAATATAGGGCAAGAGACCCAGTACTTC TRBJ2-5 TRBV7-8 - once
CASSRTDANYGYTF TGTGCCAGCAGCCGGACGGACGCTAACTATGGCTACACCTTC TRBJ1-2 TRBV3-1/TRBV3-2 - -
CASSPGQGEAYEQYF TGTGCCAGCTCACCGGGACAGGGAGAAGCCTACGAGCAGTACTTC TRBJ2-7 TRBV18 TRBD1 few
CASSRGGDAIGNTEAFF TGTGCCAGCAGCCGTGGGGGGGATGCGATTGGGAACACTGAAGCTTTCTTT TRBJ1-1 TRBV5-4 - once
CASSPSRTGVRSYGYTF TGTGCCAGCAGTCCTTCCCGGACAGGGGTTAGGAGCTATGGCTACACCTTC TRBJ1-2 TRBV28 TRBD1 -
CASSYRGQPGYNEQFF TGTGCCAGCAGTTACCGGGGACAACCTGGATACAATGAGCAGTTCTTC TRBJ2-1 TRBV6-5 - once
CASSLIRGADEQYF TGTGCCAGCAGCCTGATCAGGGGGGCCGACGAGCAGTACTTC TRBJ2-7 TRBV7-8 - -
CASSPSDGRNQPQHF TGTGCCAGCAGCCCCTCGGACGGTCGCAATCAGCCCCAGCATTTT TRBJ1-5 TRBV3-1/TRBV3-2 - few
CASSWGASTTGELFF TGTGCCAGCAGTTGGGGGGCCTCGACCACCGGGGAGCTGTTTTTT TRBJ2-2 TRBV6-5 - few
CASSLGPRDLNYGYTF TGTGCCAGCAGCTTAGGTCCCCGGGACCTTAACTATGGCTACACCTTC TRBJ1-2 TRBV7-8 - -
CASSSGGGFYEQYF TGTGCCAGCAGTTCCGGGGGGGGATTCTACGAGCAGTACTTC TRBJ2-7 TRBV28 TRBD2 -
CASSSGLGNEQFF TGTGCCAGCAGCTCGGGTCTGGGCAATGAGCAGTTCTTC TRBJ2-1 TRBV7-3 - -
CASSLQGLAVETQYF TGTGCCAGCAGCTTGCAGGGACTAGCGGTTGAGACCCAGTACTTC TRBJ2-5 TRBV7-2 TRBD2 -
CASSGWTGSGANVLTF TGTGCCAGCAGTGGCTGGACAGGGTCTGGGGCCAACGTCCTGACTTTC TRBJ2-6 TRBV25-1 TRBD1 -
CASSLAPNVTSALEHYEQYF TGTGCCAGCAGCTTAGCGCCGAATGTGACTAGCGCCCTAGAGCACTACGAGCAGTACTTC TRBJ2-7 TRBV7-7 TRBD2 -
CASSAGRKETQYF TGTGCCAGCAGTGCAGGCCGAAAAGAGACCCAGTACTTC TRBJ2-5 TRBV6-2/TRBV6-3 - few
CASSQERSNTEAFF TGCGCCAGCAGCCAAGAAAGGTCGAACACTGAAGCTTTCTTT TRBJ1-1 TRBV4-1 - -
CASMGGAREKLFF TGTGCCAGCATGGGGGGCGCGAGGGAAAAACTGTTTTTT TRBJ1-4 TRBV2 - -
CASSLLRTGMNTEAFF TGTGCCAGCAGCTTACTACGGACGGGCATGAACACTGAAGCTTTCTTT TRBJ1-1 TRBV11-2 - -
CASSIFYNEQFF TGTGCCAGTAGTATATTTTACAATGAGCAGTTCTTC TRBJ2-1 TRBV19 - -
CASSPTGGTGNTIYF TGTGCCAGCAGTCCCACAGGGGGTACTGGAAACACCATATATTTT TRBJ1-3 TRBV6-5 TRBD1 -
CASRTGVQEQFF TGTGCCAGCAGAACGGGGGTGCAGGAGCAGTTCTTC TRBJ2-1 TRBV13 - -
CASSQGASGRRLDEQYF TGCGCCAGCAGCCAAGGGGCTAGCGGTAGACGGTTGGACGAGCAGTACTTC TRBJ2-7 TRBV4-3 TRBD2 -
CASGTLPGANVLTF TGTGCCAGTGGGACTCTGCCTGGGGCCAACGTCCTGACTTTC TRBJ2-6 TRBV28 - -
CASNGLAGGKYEQYF TGTGCCAGCAACGGACTAGCGGGGGGAAAATACGAGCAGTACTTC TRBJ2-7 TRBV6-5 TRBD2 -
CASRLAGEAFF TGCGCCAGCAGATTGGCAGGTGAAGCTTTCTTT TRBJ1-1 TRBV5-1 - -
CASSLGIPGPSSYEQYF TGTGCCAGCAGCTTAGGGATTCCGGGACCAAGCTCCTACGAGCAGTACTTC TRBJ2-7 TRBV7-2 - -
CASSPRDINTQYF TGTGCCAGCAGCCCCCGGGATATAAATACGCAGTATTTT TRBJ2-3 TRBV7-9 - -